A selection of T cell receptor beta chains follows, all from one sample in a study of shared clonotypes between healthy human individuals. Data came from immunoSEQ multiplex PCR; TCRdb stores just in-frame clones and leaves some out. This table holds under 750,000 clones, around 77% found once. Sequencing was done on a sample of memory CD4+ T cells sorted from blood. The receptors were sampled from a woman aged 25 to 39 in good health. The CDR3 runs from the conserved cysteine through the conserved F or W. Fields, in order: clone size, J gene, V gene, CDR3 length, D gene, CDR3 DNA, CDR3 protein. The D gene is left open where the match is weak. Size values are once, few and many counts, or a class for expanded clones, and some rows have none.

- TRBJ1-5 TRBV19 16 - TGTGCCAGTTTACCACGGGGGACACATAGCAATCAGCCCCAGCATTTT CASLPRGTHSNQPQHF
few TRBJ2-1 TRBV6-4 16 TRBD2 TGTGCCAGCAGTGAGTTTGCGGGAGTATCCTACAATGAGCAGTTCTTC CASSEFAGVSYNEQFF
once TRBJ2-7 TRBV6-5 12 - TGTGCCAGCAGTTACTTCCGGGGCGAGCAGTACTTC CASSYFRGEQYF
- TRBJ1-1 TRBV5-6 15 - TGTGCCAGCAGCTTACGGCGGTTGAGAAACACTGAAGCTTTCTTT CASSLRRLRNTEAFF
- TRBJ1-2 TRBV7-2 13 - TGTGCCAGCAGCTTAGGACAGGAGTCTAGCTACACCTTC CASSLGQESSYTF
- TRBJ2-1 TRBV28 15 - TGTGCCAGCTTCCGGGGTACTGGGGCGGGCAATGAGCAGTTCTTC CASFRGTGAGNEQFF
- TRBJ2-5 TRBV5-1 16 TRBD1 TGCGCCAGCAGCTTGGGGGGCACAGGGGGCCCAGAGACCCAGTACTTC CASSLGGTGGPETQYF
- TRBJ1-3 TRBV10-3 13 - TGTGCCATCGGGGCCCGCACTGGAAACACCATATATTTT CAIGARTGNTIYF
- TRBJ1-1 TRBV15 16 TRBD1 TGTGCCACCAGCACCCGACAGGGGTCATTGGGCGCTGAAGCTTTCTTT CATSTRQGSLGAEAFF
- TRBJ2-3 TRBV25-1 18 TRBD2 TGTGCCAGCAGTGACTCCCATCTTGGGGAGCGGGAAAGTTTGCCGCAGTATTTT CASSDSHLGERESLPQYF
- TRBJ2-5 TRBV7-3 17 TRBD1 TGTGCCAGCAGCTTAGGCGTGACAGGGGGTCTTCAAGAGACCCAGTACTTC CASSLGVTGGLQETQYF
- TRBJ1-2 TRBV4-2 14 - TGTGCCAGCAGCCCCGGGGGAGGGGAGGGTGGCTACACCTTC CASSPGGGEGGYTF
- TRBJ2-1 TRBV7-9 17 TRBD2 TGTGCCAGCAGCCGCACCCCGACTAGCGGGAGAAAGAATGAGCAGTTCTTC CASSRTPTSGRKNEQFF
- TRBJ2-3 TRBV30 14 - TGTGCCTGGAGTGTATTTACTAGCACAGATACGCAGTATTTT CAWSVFTSTDTQYF
- TRBJ2-7 TRBV7-8 15 TRBD1 TGTGCCAGCAGCTTAGCAGTGACAGGGGACGACGAGCAGTACTTC CASSLAVTGDDEQYF
- TRBJ2-5 TRBV6-1 15 TRBD1 TGTGCCAGCAGCATGGGGCAGGGGGAAGGAGAGACCCAGTACTTC CASSMGQGEGETQYF
- TRBJ2-3 TRBV7-9 14 TRBD1 TGTGCCAGCAGCTCGGGACAGGGGTTTGATACGCAGTATTTT CASSSGQGFDTQYF
many TRBJ2-3 TRBV4-1 16 - TGCGCCAGCAGCCAAGTTAATCTAGTAAGCACAGATACGCAGTATTTT CASSQVNLVSTDTQYF
- TRBJ2-5 TRBV14 19 - TGTGCCAGCAGCCAGGCGCGGTCCCGTGGCGGGTTGAGGGGAGAGACCCAGTACTTC CASSQARSRGGLRGETQYF
- TRBJ1-5 TRBV6-7 13 TRBD1 TGTGCCAGCATGGGACAGTGCAATCAGCCCCAGCATTTT CASMGQCNQPQHF
- TRBJ2-1 TRBV19 14 TRBD2 TGTGCCAGTAGCGGACTAGAGTCCTACAATGAGCAGTTCTTC CASSGLESYNEQFF
few TRBJ2-7 TRBV28 12 - TGTGCCAGCAGGACCGGGGGATACGAGCAGTACTTC CASRTGGYEQYF
few TRBJ2-7 TRBV27 15 TRBD2 TGTGCCAGCAGTTTCAGGACTAGCTTTATCTACGAGCAGTACTTC CASSFRTSFIYEQYF
few TRBJ2-7 TRBV18 15 - TGTGCCAGCTCACCACCGGACAGCTACTCTACGAGGCCGTACTTC CASSPPDSYSTRPYF
- TRBJ2-5 TRBV6-1 14 TRBD2 TGTGCCAGCAGAGGGACTACAACTAAAGAGACCCAGTACTTC CASRGTTTKETQYF
- TRBJ2-1 TRBV29-1 15 TRBD2 TGCAGCGTTATTGGAAGCGGGAGCCCCTACAATGAGCAGTTCTTC CSVIGSGSPYNEQFF
- TRBJ1-5 TRBV19 13 TRBD1 TGTGCCAGTGCAGGGACAGGGGGACAGCCCCAGCATTTT CASAGTGGQPQHF
- TRBJ2-1 TRBV11-2 16 - TGTGCCAGCAGCTCCCGGACTATCCGGGAGTTCAATGAGCAGTTCTTC CASSSRTIREFNEQFF
- TRBJ2-7 TRBV10-1 13 - TGCGCCAGCAGTGAGCAAATCCGGGATTCTAGGTACTTC CASSEQIRDSRYF
- TRBJ2-1 TRBV15 16 TRBD2 TGTGCCACCAGCAGAGATTTACTAGCGGGTGCCAATGAGCAGTTCTTC CATSRDLLAGANEQFF
- TRBJ2-1 TRBV10-1 16 TRBD2 TGCGCCAGCAGTGAGTTGGGGCTAGCGGGAGTTAATGAGCAGTTCTTC CASSELGLAGVNEQFF
- TRBJ2-7 TRBV5-1 13 TRBD2 TGCGCCAGCAGCTTGCTAGCGGGATACGAGCAGTACTTC CASSLLAGYEQYF
few TRBJ1-6 TRBV2 15 - TGTGCCAGCAGTGAAGAAACCTCCTATAATTCACCCCTCCACTTT CASSEETSYNSPLHF
- TRBJ1-4 TRBV4-1 16 - TGCGCCAGCAGCCAAGAAGCAGCAAGGACTAATGAAAAACTGTTTTTT CASSQEAARTNEKLFF
- TRBJ2-5 TRBV6-6 14 - TGTGCCAGCAGTCCCCGGACGGGGATTGAGACCCAGTACTTC CASSPRTGIETQYF
- TRBJ1-3 TRBV28 16 - TGTGCCAGCAGACAACGGTCTATTAGATCTGGAAACACCATATATTTT CASRQRSIRSGNTIYF
- TRBJ1-1 TRBV10-1 13 - TGCGCCAGTCGTCTGGGGTCGAACACTGAAGCTTTCTTT CASRLGSNTEAFF
few TRBJ2-7 TRBV5-4 15 TRBD1 TGTGCCAGCAGCTTGAATGTGGACAGGGACCACGAGCAGTACTTC CASSLNVDRDHEQYF
- TRBJ1-2 TRBV11-2 14 - TGTGCCAGCAGCTTAGGAGGGGTGATCTATGGCTACACCTTC CASSLGGVIYGYTF
- TRBJ2-1 TRBV7-9 15 TRBD2 TGTGCCAGCAGCTTAGCAGCGGGAGTTCCAAATGAGCAGTTCTTC CASSLAAGVPNEQFF
- TRBJ1-1 TRBV7-9 14 - TGTGCCAGCAGCTTAACGGGTTCATACACTGAAGCTTTCTTT CASSLTGSYTEAFF
- TRBJ2-5 TRBV4-1 14 - TGCGCCAGCAGCCAGCCTGGGGGGAAAGAGACCCAGTACTTC CASSQPGGKETQYF
- TRBJ2-5 TRBV25-1 15 TRBD2 TGTGCCAGCAGTGACCTAGCGGGAGGGACAGAGACCCAGTACTTC CASSDLAGGTETQYF
- TRBJ2-1 TRBV5-4 15 TRBD2 TGTGCCAGCAGCACCGGGACTAGCGGGGGGAATGAGCAGTTCTTC CASSTGTSGGNEQFF
- TRBJ2-1 TRBV28 18 TRBD2 TGTGCCAGCAGTTTCCCAGGACTAGCGGGAGGGCCGAGTAATGAGCAGTTCTTC CASSFPGLAGGPSNEQFF
- TRBJ2-3 TRBV9 16 TRBD2 TGTGCCAGCAGCGCCGCACTAGCGCAGAGAACAGATACGCAGTATTTT CASSAALAQRTDTQYF
- TRBJ2-1 TRBV5-1 12 - TGCGCCAGCAGCTTGTTCCTCGATGAGCAGTTCTTC CASSLFLDEQFF
- TRBJ2-7 TRBV6-1 13 - TGTGCCAGCAGCAGAGTGAGCTCCTACGAGCAGTACTTC CASSRVSSYEQYF
- TRBJ2-7 TRBV28 12 - TGTGCCAGCAGTTTGCCCTACTACGAGCAGTACTTC CASSLPYYEQYF
few TRBJ2-7 TRBV27 13 - TGTGCCAGCAGTAAGACCATCTCCTACGAGCAGTACTTC CASSKTISYEQYF
- TRBJ1-2 TRBV7-9 16 - TGTGCCAGCAGCTTATCAGGGAGTCGTGGAGGCTATGGCTACACCTTC CASSLSGSRGGYGYTF
- TRBJ2-7 TRBV27 14 - TGTGCCAGCAGTTTATCCGCGGTATCCTACGAGCAGTACTTC CASSLSAVSYEQYF
- TRBJ1-1 TRBV7-2 14 - TGTGCCAGCAGCCCGGGTGGGGGGTACACTGAAGCTTTCTTT CASSPGGGYTEAFF
few TRBJ1-5 TRBV5-8 17 - TGTGCCAGCAGCTCGGTGATCCGGAGTGATAGCAATCAGCCCCAGCATTTT CASSSVIRSDSNQPQHF
many TRBJ1-1 TRBV7-8 13 - TGTGCCAGCAGCTCATATCAGGGGCTAGGGGCTTTCTTT CASSSYQGLGAFF